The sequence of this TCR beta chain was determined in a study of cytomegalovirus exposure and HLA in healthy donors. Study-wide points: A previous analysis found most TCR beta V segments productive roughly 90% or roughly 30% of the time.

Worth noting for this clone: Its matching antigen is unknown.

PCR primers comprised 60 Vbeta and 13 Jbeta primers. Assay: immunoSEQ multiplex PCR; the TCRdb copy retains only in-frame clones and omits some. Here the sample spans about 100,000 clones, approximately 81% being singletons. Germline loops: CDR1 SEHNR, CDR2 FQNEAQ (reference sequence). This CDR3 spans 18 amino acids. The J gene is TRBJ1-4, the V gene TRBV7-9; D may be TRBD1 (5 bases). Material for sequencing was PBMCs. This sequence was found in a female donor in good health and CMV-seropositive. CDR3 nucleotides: TGTTCCACCCGATTACCCCCGGACGACATCAAAGGGGATGAAAAACTGTTTTTT. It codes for CSTRLPPDDIKGDEKLFF.